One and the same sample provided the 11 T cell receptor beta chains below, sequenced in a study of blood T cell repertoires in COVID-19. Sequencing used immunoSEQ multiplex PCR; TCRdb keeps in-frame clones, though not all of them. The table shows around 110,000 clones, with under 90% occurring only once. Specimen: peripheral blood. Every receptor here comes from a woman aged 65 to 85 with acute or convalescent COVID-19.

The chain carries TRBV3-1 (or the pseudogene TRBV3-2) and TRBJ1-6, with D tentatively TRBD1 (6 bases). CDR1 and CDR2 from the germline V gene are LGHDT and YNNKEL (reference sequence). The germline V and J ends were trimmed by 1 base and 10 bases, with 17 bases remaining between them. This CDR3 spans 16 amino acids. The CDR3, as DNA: TGTGCCAGCAGCCAAGCAGGGGTAGGGTCGGAATCACCCCTCCACTTT. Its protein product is CASSQAGVGSESPLHF.

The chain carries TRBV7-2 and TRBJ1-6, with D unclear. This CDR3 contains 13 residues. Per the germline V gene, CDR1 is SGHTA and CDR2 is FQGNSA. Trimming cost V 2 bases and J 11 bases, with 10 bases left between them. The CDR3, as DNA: TGTGCCAGCAGCTTAAACTACGGGGCACCCCTCCACTTT. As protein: CASSLNYGAPLHF.

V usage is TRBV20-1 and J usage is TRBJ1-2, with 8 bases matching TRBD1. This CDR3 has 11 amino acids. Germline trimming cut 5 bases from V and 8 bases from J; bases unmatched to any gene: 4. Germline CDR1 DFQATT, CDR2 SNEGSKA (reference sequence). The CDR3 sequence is CSAWTGWGYTF. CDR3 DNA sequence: TGCAGTGCTTGGACAGGGTGGGGCTACACCTTC.

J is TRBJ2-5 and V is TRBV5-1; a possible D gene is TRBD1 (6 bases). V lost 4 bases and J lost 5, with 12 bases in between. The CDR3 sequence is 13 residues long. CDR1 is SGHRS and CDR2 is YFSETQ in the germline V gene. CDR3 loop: CASSLQGSETQYF. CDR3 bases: TGCGCCAGCAGCCTCCAGGGGTCGGAGACCCAGTACTTC.

CDR3: CASSESPFGGTGTEKLFF. The CDR3 DNA reads as TGTGCCAGCAGTGAGTCCCCTTTCGGCGGGACAGGGACTGAAAAACTGTTTTTT. The chain couples TRBV6-1 to TRBJ1-4; 9 bases match TRBD1. The CDR3 has 18 amino acids. Trimming removed 3 bases from V and 7 bases from J; junction bases left unmatched: 15. CDR1 and CDR2 (germline): MNHNS, SASEGT.

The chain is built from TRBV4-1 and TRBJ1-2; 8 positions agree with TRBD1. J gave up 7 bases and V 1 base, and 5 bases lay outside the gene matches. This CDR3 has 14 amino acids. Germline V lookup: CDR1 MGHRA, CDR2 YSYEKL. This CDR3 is CASSQVQGAGGYTF. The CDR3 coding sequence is TGCGCCAGCAGCCAAGTCCAGGGGGCGGGTGGCTACACCTTC.

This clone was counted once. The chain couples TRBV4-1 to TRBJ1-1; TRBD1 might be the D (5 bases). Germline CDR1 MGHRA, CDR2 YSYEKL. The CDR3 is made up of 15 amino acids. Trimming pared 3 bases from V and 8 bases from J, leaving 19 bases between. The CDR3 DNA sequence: TGCGCCAGCAGCCACCCTCTCCGCAGGGATCGGGAAGCTTTCTTT. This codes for CASSHPLRRDREAFF.

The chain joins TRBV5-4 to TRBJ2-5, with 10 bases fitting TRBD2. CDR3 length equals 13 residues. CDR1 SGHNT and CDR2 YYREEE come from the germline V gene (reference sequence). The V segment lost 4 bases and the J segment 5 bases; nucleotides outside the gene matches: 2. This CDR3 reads CASSPTSGETQYF. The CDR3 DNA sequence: TGTGCCAGCAGCCCGACTAGCGGGGAGACCCAGTACTTC.

In nucleotides, the CDR3 is TGTGCCAGCAGTTCCCGACTAGCGGGGACCCGGGAGACCCAGTACTTC. This sequence encodes CASSSRLAGTRETQYF. The V gene is TRBV6-5, the J gene TRBJ2-5, with 11 bases aligning to TRBD2. This CDR3 comprises 16 residues. The germline V gene encodes CDR1 MNHEY and CDR2 SVGAGI. V trimming: 4 bases; J trimming: 5 bases; junction bases outside the gene matches: 9.

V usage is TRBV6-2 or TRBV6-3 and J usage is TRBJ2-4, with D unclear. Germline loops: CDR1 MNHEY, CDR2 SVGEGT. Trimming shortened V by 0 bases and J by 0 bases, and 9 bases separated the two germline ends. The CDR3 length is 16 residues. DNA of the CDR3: TGTGCCAGCAGTTACTCGAGACACCTAGCCAAAAACATTCAGTACTTC. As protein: CASSYSRHLAKNIQYF.

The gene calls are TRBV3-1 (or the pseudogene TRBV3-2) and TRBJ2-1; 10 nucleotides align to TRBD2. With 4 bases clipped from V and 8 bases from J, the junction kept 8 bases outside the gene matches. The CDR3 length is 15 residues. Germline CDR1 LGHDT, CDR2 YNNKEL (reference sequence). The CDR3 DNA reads TGTGCCAGCAGCCTCCGTCTAGCGGGGGCGGATGAGCAGTTCTTC. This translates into CASSLRLAGADEQFF.